This passage covers 25 T cell receptor beta chains from one sample sequenced in a study of T-cell memory formation after mild COVID-19. TCRdb re-analysed the 5' RACE reads in MiXCR, keeping a single row per CDR3 protein. The repertoire holds a few hundred thousand distinct CDR3 sequences, with roughly 21% as singletons. The sequenced sample consisted of PBMCs or a T cell subset sorted from them (not recorded which). The receptors come from an adult woman who had mild COVID-19 (a few samples of this study predate the infection). Cell type and time point are not known.

V is TRBV5-6 and J is TRBJ2-3, with D perhaps TRBD2 (5 bases). Germline CDR1 is SGHDT and CDR2 is YYEEEE. The germline V and J ends were trimmed by 2 bases and 7 bases, with 20 bases remaining between them. The CDR3 contains 16 residues. CDR3 DNA sequence: TGTGCCAGCAGCTTTCGGGGTACCCATTTGGGTCATACGCAGTATTTT. Encoded protein: CASSFRGTHLGHTQYF.

At least ten counts were recorded for this clonotype. V gene TRBV7-8 combines with J gene TRBJ1-6, with D possibly TRBD1 on 5 matching bases. The CDR3 loop spans 15 amino acids. The ends were cut back, 5 bases at V and 3 bases at J, with 11 bases in the middle. Germline V gene sequence: CDR1 SGHVS, CDR2 FQNEAQ. The DNA for the CDR3 is TGTGCCAGCAGCGAGTCCAGGGACTATAATTCACCCCTCCACTTT. This gives the protein CASSESRDYNSPLHF.

This clonotype was counted a few times. The chain recombines TRBV27 with TRBJ2-7, with 7 bases matching TRBD1. The V gene end was trimmed by 4 bases and the J gene end by 5 bases; junction bases not matched to a gene: 5. This CDR3 region has 13 residues. Per germline, CDR1 MNHEY and CDR2 SMNVEV (reference sequence). CDR3 in DNA: TGTGCCAGCAGTTGGGACAGTCTCAACGAGCAGTACTTC. Its protein is CASSWDSLNEQYF.

This clonotype was counted a few times. This sequence joins TRBV9 and TRBJ2-7, with 7 bases lining up with TRBD1. V trimming: 4 bases; J trimming: 1 base; junction bases outside the gene matches: 8. Germline V gene data show CDR1 as SGDLS and CDR2 as YYNGEE. The CDR3 totals 15 residues. The CDR3: CASSPEGTASYEQYF. CDR3 nucleotides: TGTGCCAGCAGCCCAGAAGGGACAGCATCCTACGAGCAGTACTTC.

The V and J genes are TRBV4-1 and TRBJ1-1; perhaps TRBD1 as D (5 bases). Trimming pared 2 bases from V and 8 bases from J, leaving 15 bases between. The germline V gene encodes CDR1 MGHRA and CDR2 YSYEKL. The CDR3 totals 14 residues. CDR3 DNA sequence: TGCGCCAGCAGCCAAAGGAGGGGCGCTCTAGAAGCTTTCTTT. Its translation: CASSQRRGALEAFF.

This clonotype was detected only a few times. The chain couples TRBV7-9 to TRBJ1-1; no reliable D call. Germline CDR1 is SEHNR and CDR2 is FQNEAQ (reference sequence). V dropped 6 bases and J dropped 10 bases, with 18 bases sitting between them. The CDR3 has 13 amino acids. The CDR3 sequence: CASSPIESYGAFF. CDR3 DNA sequence: TGTGCCAGCAGTCCAATCGAGTCTTATGGAGCTTTCTTT.

This clonotype has just a few counts. The chain carries TRBV5-6 and TRBJ2-1; 8 nucleotides line up with TRBD1. Losses at the gene ends were 4 bases for V and 2 bases for J; bases not matched to a gene: 5. There are 15 residues in the CDR3. CDR1 is SGHDT, CDR2 YYEEEE, per germline. CDR3 amino acids: CASSTLQGAYNEQFF. DNA for the CDR3: TGTGCCAGCAGCACCCTACAGGGGGCCTACAATGAGCAGTTCTTC. Based on the CDR3 plus reference TRBV5-6 and TRBJ2-1, the full variable domain is DAGVTQSPTHLIKTRGQQVTLRCSPKSGHDTVSWYQQALGQGPQFIFQYYEEEERQRGNFPDRFSGHQFPNYSSELNVNALLLGDSALYLCASSTLQGAYNEQFFGPGTRLTVL.

This clonotype was seen a few times. The J gene is TRBJ1-1, the V gene TRBV6-5; unclear D gene. Germline CDR1 is MNHEY and CDR2 is SVGAGI. This CDR3 is built from 11 residues. The CDR3 DNA reads TGTGCTACTCACCGCTCCACTGAAGCTTTCTTT. Translating gives CATHRSTEAFF.

Only a few counts were recorded for this clonotype. The genes are TRBV5-1 and TRBJ2-6; the D gene is possibly TRBD1 (6 bases). V gave up 3 bases and J gave up 4 bases, with 14 bases separating them. The V gene's germline CDR1 is SGHRS and CDR2 YFSETQ. The CDR3 is 16 residues long. As DNA, the CDR3 is TGCGCCAGCAGCTGGTCCGGGACAACCGGGGCCAACGTCCTGACTTTC. Protein: CASSWSGTTGANVLTF.

This chain links TRBV3-1 with TRBJ2-7; the match to TRBD2 covers 9 bases. The CDR3 extends over 14 amino acids. The trim removed 4 bases at V and 5 bases at J, leaving 6 bases unmatched. Germline V gene sequence: CDR1 LGHDT, CDR2 YNNKEL (reference sequence). CDR3 bases: TGTGCCAGCAGCCCACGCGCTAGCGGGGACGAGCAGTACTTC. Protein product: CASSPRASGDEQYF.

The V and J genes are TRBV25-1 and TRBJ2-5; 7 bases are shared with TRBD2. Germline V lookup: CDR1 MGHDK, CDR2 SYGVNS. After removal of 1 base from V and 5 bases from J, the junction contained 7 bases not matched to a gene. The CDR3 is made up of 15 amino acids. This CDR3 is CASSESAGAGETQYF. CDR3 DNA sequence: TGTGCCAGCAGTGAATCTGCGGGAGCAGGGGAGACCCAGTACTTC.

This chain links TRBV19 with TRBJ2-1; 8 nucleotides line up with TRBD1. The CDR3 has 17 residues. Germline V lookup: CDR1 LNHDA, CDR2 SQIVND (reference sequence). V shed 6 bases and J 8 bases; nucleotides not matched to a gene: 18. CDR3 amino acids: CASSRTQGAIVRDEQFF. CDR3 nucleotide sequence: TGTGCCAGTAGCCGGACGCAGGGGGCAATAGTAAGAGATGAGCAGTTCTTC. Full variable domain (remainder filled in from reference TRBV19 and TRBJ2-1): DGGITQSPKYLFRKEGQNVTLSCEQNLNHDAMYWYRQDPGQGLRLIYYSQIVNDFQKGDIAEGYSVSREKKESFPLTVTSAQKNPTAFYLCASSRTQGAIVRDEQFFGPGTRLTVL.

This clonotype occurred a few times. The chain combines TRBV4-2 with TRBJ1-1; D is undetermined. This CDR3 region has 17 residues. The germline V and J ends were trimmed by 0 bases and 1 base, with 15 bases remaining between them. Germline values: CDR1 LGHNA, CDR2 YNFKEQ. Written as DNA, the CDR3 is TGTGCCAGCAGCCAAGACTCTCGTAATTTGGCGAACACTGAAGCTTTCTTT. Amino acids: CASSQDSRNLANTEAFF.

The V and J genes are TRBV9 and TRBJ1-2; TRBD1 matches at 7 bases. This CDR3 is 15 amino acids long. In germline, CDR1 is SGDLS, CDR2 YYNGEE. The V and J ends lost 4 bases and 1 base, in that order; junction bases with no gene match: 7. As DNA, the CDR3 is TGTGCCAGCAGCCTCCAGGGGGGGGTTAACTATGGCTACACCTTC. Translated, it gives CASSLQGGVNYGYTF.

The chain recombines TRBV9 with TRBJ2-7; weak D call: TRBD2 (5 bases). The CDR3 has 12 residues. Germline loops: CDR1 SGDLS, CDR2 YYNGEE. V was pared by 3 bases and J by 6 bases, with 10 bases between. CDR3 sequence reads: CASSALAGEQYF. The CDR3 DNA is TGTGCCAGCAGCGCTCTAGCCGGCGAGCAGTACTTC.

This clonotype showed up just a few times. This chain uses TRBV7-9 with TRBJ1-1; TRBD1 matches 7 bases. V lost 0 bases, J lost 4 bases, and 2 bases stayed unmatched. From germline, CDR1 is SEHNR and CDR2 FQNEAQ (reference sequence). CDR3 size: 14 residues. The CDR3 DNA reads as TGTGCCAGCAGCTTAGCAGGGGGCCCCACTGAAGCTTTCTTT. It is translated as CASSLAGGPTEAFF.

This clonotype was observed a few times. The chain recombines TRBV14 with TRBJ2-3; D uncertain. Between the trimmed V and J ends, which lost 0 bases and 5 bases, there was a span of 9 bases. CDR3 length equals 14 residues. The germline V gene encodes CDR1 SGHDN and CDR2 FVKESK. The CDR3 coding sequence is TGTGCCAGCAGCCAAGAAGTAGTAGGAGATACGCAGTATTTT. This encodes CASSQEVVGDTQYF.

This clonotype was recorded a few times. The rearrangement joins TRBV6-1 to TRBJ1-2; no clear D gene. Trimming cost V 7 bases and J 0 bases, with 6 bases left between them. The CDR3 consists of 12 residues. The germline gives CDR1 MNHNS, CDR2 SASEGT. The CDR3 loop reads CASKEANYGYTF. In nucleotides, the CDR3 is TGTGCCAGCAAGGAAGCTAACTATGGCTACACCTTC.

V is TRBV6-5 and J is TRBJ2-7, with D possibly being TRBD1 or TRBD2 (5 bases each). V lost 0 bases and J 1 base, leaving 10 bases between the germline ends. Germline V gene sequence: CDR1 MNHEY, CDR2 SVGAGI. The CDR3 is 15 amino acids. Here the CDR3 reads CASSYSGVGSYEQYF. As DNA, the CDR3 is TGTGCCAGCAGTTACTCGGGGGTCGGATCCTACGAGCAGTACTTC.

The rearrangement links TRBV7-8 to TRBJ1-4, with D unclear. From germline, CDR1 is SGHVS and CDR2 FQNEAQ. The length of the CDR3 is 14 residues. Trimming took off 0 bases at V and 4 bases at J, with 6 bases between the two ends. The CDR3 DNA follows: TGTGCCAGCAGCTTAGCGGACGTTAATGAAAAACTGTTTTTT. Translation gives CASSLADVNEKLFF.

The table lists this clonotype with a few counts. The rearrangement joins TRBV7-9 to TRBJ2-7, with unresolved D. CDR1 is SEHNR and CDR2 is FQNEAQ in the germline V gene (reference sequence). The CDR3 consists of 12 residues. V dropped 2 bases and J dropped 5 bases, with 7 bases sitting between them. The CDR3 loop is CASSLSKNEQYF. The CDR3 nucleotides read TGTGCCAGCAGCTTATCGAAGAACGAGCAGTACTTC.

This clonotype turned up a few times. V and J are TRBV7-2 and TRBJ2-1, with D possibly matching TRBD1 (6 bases). Germline assignment: CDR1 SGHTA and CDR2 FQGNSA. The V and J ends lost 4 bases and 10 bases respectively, with 11 bases between them. This CDR3 is built from 12 residues. The CDR3 sequence is CASSSGQSEQFF. The CDR3, as DNA: TGTGCCAGCAGCTCCGGACAGTCGGAGCAGTTCTTC.

The chain couples TRBV7-9 to TRBJ1-1; tentative D call: TRBD1 (5 bases). Germline values: CDR1 SEHNR, CDR2 FQNEAQ (reference sequence). The V gene lost 3 bases and the J gene lost 7 bases, with 9 bases spanning the gap. The CDR3 consists of 12 residues. The chain's CDR3 is CASSFGDLEAFF. In DNA form, the CDR3 reads TGTGCCAGCAGCTTCGGGGACCTTGAAGCTTTCTTT.

This clonotype came up a few times. V and J are TRBV4-1 and TRBJ1-2; D uncertain. The germline V and J ends were trimmed by 1 base and 4 bases, with 7 bases remaining between them. Per germline, CDR1 MGHRA and CDR2 YSYEKL. CDR3 size: 13 residues. Here the CDR3 reads CASSQVLGYGYTF. The CDR3 DNA reads TGCGCCAGCAGCCAAGTACTAGGCTATGGCTACACCTTC.

In DNA form, the CDR3 reads TGTGCCAGCAGTTGGACAGAAAATAATTCACCCCTCCACTTT. It yields the protein CASSWTENNSPLHF. The V gene is TRBV2, the J gene TRBJ1-6; D perhaps matches TRBD1 (6 bases). V lost 5 bases and J lost 5, with 10 bases in between. The CDR3 has 14 amino acids. The V gene's germline CDR1 is SNHLY and CDR2 FYNNEI.